This T cell receptor beta chain appears in the sequencing data of a study of blood T cell repertoires in COVID-19. CDR3 size: 12 residues. The ends lost 4 bases at V and 6 bases at J; junction bases unmatched: 2. CDR1 is SNHLY, CDR2 FYNNEI, per germline. Some clones are missing from TCRdb's copy, which holds only in-frame ones; the method was immunoSEQ multiplex PCR. The sample lists more than 60,000 clones, approximately 91% seen once, with around a fifth in the top ten. This sequence originates from a woman aged 45-59 years with active or convalescent COVID-19. The sample was peripheral blood. The rearrangement links TRBV2 to TRBJ2-7; 8 bases are shared with TRBD1. CDR3 DNA sequence: TGTGCCAGCAGTGGTACAGGGGGCGAGCAGTACTTC. Amino acids: CASSGTGGEQYF.